This T cell receptor (beta chain) derives from a study of blood T cell repertoires in COVID-19. About the study: COVID-19 samples from acute and convalescent phases originated in the United States, Italy and Spain.

Ages ranged from roughly 18 to 100 years, with residence in 24 US areas. Cohorts were assigned according to the clinical history that participants reported. Recovered status applied to Cohort 3 donors who had two consecutive negative PCRs. It also applied to those with clearance or with symptom resolution. TCRdb's table, derived via immunoSEQ multiplex PCR, lists solely in-frame clones and lacks some. This sample has under 500,000 clones; roughly nine tenths occur once, and the top ten carry around 1.1%. V lost 5 bases and J lost 4, with 7 bases in between. Germline-derived CDR1 and CDR2 are MNHEY and SMNVEV (reference sequence). The CDR3 runs to 12 residues.

The V gene is TRBV27, the J gene TRBJ2-3; D gene unclear. The sequence came from a man aged 25 to 45 who had recovered from COVID-19. Sequenced material: PBMCs or T cells enriched from blood (not recorded which). The CDR3, as DNA: TGTGCCAGCAGTCAACAAGCAGATACGCAGTATTTT. Encoded protein: CASSQQADTQYF.